Described below is a single TCR beta chain sequence and its context. This record belongs to a study of blood T cell repertoires in COVID-19. Data came from immunoSEQ multiplex PCR; TCRdb stores just in-frame clones and leaves some out. The sample includes 130,000 or so clones, more than 85% of them seen just once. The germline V and J ends were trimmed by 5 bases and 11 bases, with 13 bases remaining between them. The CDR3 is made up of 12 amino acids. This chain joins TRBV12-3 or TRBV12-4 and TRBJ2-1, with D possibly TRBD1 on 6 matching bases. This receptor was identified in a man aged 50 or older with active or convalescent COVID-19. Sequencing was carried out using peripheral blood. For the CDR3, the DNA is TGTGCCAGCAGTCTATCACAGGGTCAGCAGTTCTTC. The encoded protein is CASSLSQGQQFF.